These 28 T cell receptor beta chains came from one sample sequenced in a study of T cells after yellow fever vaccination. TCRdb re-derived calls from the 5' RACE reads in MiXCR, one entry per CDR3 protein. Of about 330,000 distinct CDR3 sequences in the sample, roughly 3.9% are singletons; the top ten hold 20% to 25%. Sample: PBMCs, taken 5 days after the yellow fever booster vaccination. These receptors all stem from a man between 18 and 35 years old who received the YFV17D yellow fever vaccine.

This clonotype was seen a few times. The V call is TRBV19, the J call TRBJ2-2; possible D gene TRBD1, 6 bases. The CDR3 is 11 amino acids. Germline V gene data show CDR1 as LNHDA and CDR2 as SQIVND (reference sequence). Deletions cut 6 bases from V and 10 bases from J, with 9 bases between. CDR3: CASRMGAELFF. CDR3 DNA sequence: TGTGCCAGTAGGATGGGGGCGGAGCTGTTTTTT.

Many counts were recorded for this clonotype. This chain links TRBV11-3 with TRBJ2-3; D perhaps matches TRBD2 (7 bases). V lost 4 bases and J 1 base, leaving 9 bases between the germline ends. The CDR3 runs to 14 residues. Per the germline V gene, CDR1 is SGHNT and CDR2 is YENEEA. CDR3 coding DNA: TGTGCCAGCAGCTCGGGGGGCCGCACAGATACGCAGTATTTT. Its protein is CASSSGGRTDTQYF.

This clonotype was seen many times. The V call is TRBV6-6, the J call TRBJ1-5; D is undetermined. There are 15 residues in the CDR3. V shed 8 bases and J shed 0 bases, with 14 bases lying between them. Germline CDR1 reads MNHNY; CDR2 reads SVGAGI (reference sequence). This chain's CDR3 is CASVFSFFSNQPQHF. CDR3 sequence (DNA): TGTGCCAGCGTATTCAGTTTCTTTAGCAATCAGCCCCAGCATTTT.

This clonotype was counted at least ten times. In DNA form, the CDR3 reads TGTGCCAGCAGCTTAGGCGGAGGCTACTATGGCTACACCTTC. Residues: CASSLGGGYYGYTF. V and J are TRBV7-2 and TRBJ1-2; D not certain. CDR1 SGHTA and CDR2 FQGNSA come from the germline V gene. The CDR3 spans 14 residues. V was shortened by 1 base and J by 3 bases, with 9 bases between the two germline ends.

DNA of the CDR3: TGCGCCAGCAGCTCGTTTCAGGGAGAGAACGAGCAGTACTTC. This sequence encodes CASSSFQGENEQYF. V and J are TRBV5-1 and TRBJ2-7; either TRBD1 or TRBD2 may supply D (5 bases each). CDR1 SGHRS and CDR2 YFSETQ come from the germline V gene. The CDR3 extends over 14 amino acids. The V end lost 3 bases, the J end lost 5 bases, and 15 bases lay between the germline ends. Using reference TRBV5-1 and TRBJ2-7 for the parts outside the CDR3, the full variable domain is KAGVTQTPRYLIKTRGQQVTLSCSPISGHRSVSWYQQTPGQGLQFLFEYFSETQRNKGNFPGRFSGRQFSNSRSEMNVSTLELGDSALYLCASSSFQGENEQYFGPGTRLTVT.

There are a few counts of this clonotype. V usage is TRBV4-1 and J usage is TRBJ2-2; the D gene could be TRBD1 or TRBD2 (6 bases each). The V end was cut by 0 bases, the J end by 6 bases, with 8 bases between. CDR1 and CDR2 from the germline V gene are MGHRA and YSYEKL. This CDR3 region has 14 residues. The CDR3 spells CASSQEEGAGELFF. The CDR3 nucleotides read TGCGCCAGCAGCCAAGAGGAGGGGGCCGGGGAGCTGTTTTTT.

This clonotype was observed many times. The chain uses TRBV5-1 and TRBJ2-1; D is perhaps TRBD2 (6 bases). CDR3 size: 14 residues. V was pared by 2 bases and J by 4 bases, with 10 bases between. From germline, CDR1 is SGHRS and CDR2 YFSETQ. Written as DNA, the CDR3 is TGCGCCAGCAGCTTTGGCGGGACGTACAATGAGCAGTTCTTC. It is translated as CASSFGGTYNEQFF.

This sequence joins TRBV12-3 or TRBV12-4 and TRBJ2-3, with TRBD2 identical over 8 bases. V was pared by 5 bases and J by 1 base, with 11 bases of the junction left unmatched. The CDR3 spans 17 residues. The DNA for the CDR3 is TGTGCCAGCAGTCCAGGCGGAGCGGGACTAGGCACAGATACGCAGTATTTT. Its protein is CASSPGGAGLGTDTQYF.

The CDR3 loop reads CASSSRATVYNEQFF. CDR3 nucleotide sequence: TGTGCCAGCAGCAGTAGGGCGACAGTCTACAATGAGCAGTTCTTC. This chain links TRBV6-2 or TRBV6-3 with TRBJ2-1; weak D call: TRBD1 (5 bases). Per the germline V gene, CDR1 is MNHEY and CDR2 is SVGEGT. V lost 6 bases and J lost 3, with 15 bases in between. The length of the CDR3 is 15 residues.

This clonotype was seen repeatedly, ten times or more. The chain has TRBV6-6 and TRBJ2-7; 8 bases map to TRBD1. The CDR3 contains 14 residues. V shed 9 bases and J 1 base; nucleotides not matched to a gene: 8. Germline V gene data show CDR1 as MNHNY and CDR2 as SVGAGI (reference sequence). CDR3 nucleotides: TGTGCCAGTTCAGACAGGGGTGTTTCCTACGAGCAGTACTTC. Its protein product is CASSDRGVSYEQYF.

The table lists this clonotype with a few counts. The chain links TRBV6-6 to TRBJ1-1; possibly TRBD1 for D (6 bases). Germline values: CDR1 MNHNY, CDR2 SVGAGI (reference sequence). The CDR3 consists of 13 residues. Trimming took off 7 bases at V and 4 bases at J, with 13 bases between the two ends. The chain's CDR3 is CASTRQEFTEAFF. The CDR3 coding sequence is TGTGCCAGCACCCGACAGGAATTCACTGAAGCTTTCTTT.

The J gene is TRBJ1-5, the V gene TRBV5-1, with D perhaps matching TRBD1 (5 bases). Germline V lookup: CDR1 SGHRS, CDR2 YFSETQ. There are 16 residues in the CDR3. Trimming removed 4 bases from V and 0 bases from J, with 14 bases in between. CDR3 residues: CASSPQGSYSNQPQHF. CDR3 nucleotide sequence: TGCGCCAGCAGCCCCCAGGGAAGCTATAGCAATCAGCCCCAGCATTTT.

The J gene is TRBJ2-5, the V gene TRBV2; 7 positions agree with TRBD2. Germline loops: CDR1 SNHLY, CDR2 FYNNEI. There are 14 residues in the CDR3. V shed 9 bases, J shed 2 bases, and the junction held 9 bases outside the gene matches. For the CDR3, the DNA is TGTGCCAGTACTGGGAGGGCGCGGCAAGAGACCCAGTACTTC. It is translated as CASTGRARQETQYF.

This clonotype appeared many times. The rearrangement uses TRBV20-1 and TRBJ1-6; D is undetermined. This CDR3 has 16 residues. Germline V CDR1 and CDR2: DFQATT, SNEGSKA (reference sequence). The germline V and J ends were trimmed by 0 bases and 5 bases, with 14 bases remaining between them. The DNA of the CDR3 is TGCAGTGCTAGAGATCTAGGTCATACCAATAATTCACCCCTCCACTTT. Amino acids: CSARDLGHTNNSPLHF.

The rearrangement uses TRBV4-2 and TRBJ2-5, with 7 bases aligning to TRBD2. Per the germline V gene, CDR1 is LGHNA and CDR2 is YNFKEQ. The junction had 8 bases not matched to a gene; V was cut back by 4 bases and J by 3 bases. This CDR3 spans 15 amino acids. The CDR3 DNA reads TGTGCCAGCAGCCTATTACCCGGGGGGAAAGAGACCCAGTACTTC. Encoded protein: CASSLLPGGKETQYF.

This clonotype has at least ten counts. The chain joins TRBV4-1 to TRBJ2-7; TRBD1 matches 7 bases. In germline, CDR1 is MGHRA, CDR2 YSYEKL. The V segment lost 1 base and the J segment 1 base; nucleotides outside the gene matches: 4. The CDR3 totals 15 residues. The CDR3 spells CASSQGQGPSYEQYF. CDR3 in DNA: TGCGCCAGCAGCCAAGGACAGGGCCCTTCCTACGAGCAGTACTTC.

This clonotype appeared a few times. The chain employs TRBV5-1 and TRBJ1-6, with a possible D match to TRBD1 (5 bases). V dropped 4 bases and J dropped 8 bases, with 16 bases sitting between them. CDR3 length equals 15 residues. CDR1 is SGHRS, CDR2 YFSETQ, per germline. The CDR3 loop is CASSERTGGYSPLHF. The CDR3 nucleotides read TGCGCCAGCAGCGAGCGGACCGGGGGGTATTCACCCCTCCACTTT.

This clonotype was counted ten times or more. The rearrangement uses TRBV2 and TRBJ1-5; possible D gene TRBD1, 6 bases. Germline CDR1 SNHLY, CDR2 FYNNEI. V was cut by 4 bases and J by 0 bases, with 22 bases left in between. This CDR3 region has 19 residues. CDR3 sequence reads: CASSALAWTADYSNQPQHF. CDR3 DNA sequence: TGTGCCAGCAGTGCTTTGGCCTGGACAGCCGATTATAGCAATCAGCCCCAGCATTTT.

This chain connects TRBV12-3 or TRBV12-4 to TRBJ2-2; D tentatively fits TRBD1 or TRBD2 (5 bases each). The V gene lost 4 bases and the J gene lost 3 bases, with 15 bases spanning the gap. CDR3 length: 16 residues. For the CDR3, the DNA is TGTGCCAGCAGTTGGACACCGAGGGATTACACCGGGGAGCTGTTTTTT. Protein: CASSWTPRDYTGELFF.

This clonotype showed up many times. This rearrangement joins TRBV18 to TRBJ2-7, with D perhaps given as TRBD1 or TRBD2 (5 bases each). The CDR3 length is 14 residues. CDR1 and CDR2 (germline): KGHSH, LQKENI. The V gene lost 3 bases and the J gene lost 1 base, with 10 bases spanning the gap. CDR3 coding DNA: TGTGCCAGCTCACCGGGGACCTTTTCCTACGAGCAGTACGTC. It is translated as CASSPGTFSYEQYV.

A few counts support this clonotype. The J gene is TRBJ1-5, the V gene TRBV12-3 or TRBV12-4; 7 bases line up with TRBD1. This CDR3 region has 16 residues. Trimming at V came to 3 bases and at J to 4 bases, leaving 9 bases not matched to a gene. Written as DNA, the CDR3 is TGTGCCAGCAGTTTTGAAAGGGACAGCAGGAATCAGCCCCAGCATTTT. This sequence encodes CASSFERDSRNQPQHF.

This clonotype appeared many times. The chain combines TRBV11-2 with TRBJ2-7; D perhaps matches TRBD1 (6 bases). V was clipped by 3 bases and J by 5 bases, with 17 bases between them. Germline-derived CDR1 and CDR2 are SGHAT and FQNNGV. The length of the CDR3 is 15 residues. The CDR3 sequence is CASSLIRGKEDEQYF. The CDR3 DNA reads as TGTGCCAGCAGCTTGATCAGGGGCAAAGAAGACGAGCAGTACTTC.

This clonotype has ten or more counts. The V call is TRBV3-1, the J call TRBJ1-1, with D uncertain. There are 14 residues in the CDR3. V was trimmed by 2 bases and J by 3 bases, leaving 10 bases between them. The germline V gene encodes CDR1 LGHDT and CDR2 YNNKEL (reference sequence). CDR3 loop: CASSQSEWDTEAFF. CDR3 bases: TGTGCCAGCAGCCAAAGCGAATGGGACACTGAAGCTTTCTTT. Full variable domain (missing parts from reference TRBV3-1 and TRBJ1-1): DTAVSQTPKYLVTQMGNDKSIKCEQNLGHDTMYWYKQDSKKFLKIMFSYNNKELIINETVPNRFSPKSPDKAHLNLHINSLELGDSAVYFCASSQSEWDTEAFFGQGTRLTVV.

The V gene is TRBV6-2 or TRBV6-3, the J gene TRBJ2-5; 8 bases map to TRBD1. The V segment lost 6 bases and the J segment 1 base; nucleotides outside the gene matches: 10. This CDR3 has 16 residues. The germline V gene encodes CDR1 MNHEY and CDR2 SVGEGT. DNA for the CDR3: TGTGCCAGCAGCCCTTGGACAGGGAAGGGCCAAGAGACCCAGTACTTC. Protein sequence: CASSPWTGKGQETQYF.

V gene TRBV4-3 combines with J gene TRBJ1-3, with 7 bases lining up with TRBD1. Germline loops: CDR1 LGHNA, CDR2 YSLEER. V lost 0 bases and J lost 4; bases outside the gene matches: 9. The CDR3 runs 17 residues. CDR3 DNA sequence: TGCGCCAGCAGCCAAGATGGAGGTACAGGGGTCGGAAACACCATATATTTT. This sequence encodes CASSQDGGTGVGNTIYF.

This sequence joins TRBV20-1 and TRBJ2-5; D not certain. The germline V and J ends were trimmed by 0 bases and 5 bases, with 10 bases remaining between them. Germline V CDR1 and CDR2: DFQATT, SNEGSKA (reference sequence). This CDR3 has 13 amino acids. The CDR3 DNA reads TGCAGTGCTAGAGATGCCCCCTGGGAGACCCAGTACTTC. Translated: CSARDAPWETQYF.

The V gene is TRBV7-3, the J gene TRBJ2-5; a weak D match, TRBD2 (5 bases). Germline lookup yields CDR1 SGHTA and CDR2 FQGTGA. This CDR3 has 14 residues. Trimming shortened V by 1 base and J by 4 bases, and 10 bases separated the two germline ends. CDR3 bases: TGTGCCAGCAGCTTAAGGGCACGGGGAGAGACCCAGTACTTC. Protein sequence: CASSLRARGETQYF.

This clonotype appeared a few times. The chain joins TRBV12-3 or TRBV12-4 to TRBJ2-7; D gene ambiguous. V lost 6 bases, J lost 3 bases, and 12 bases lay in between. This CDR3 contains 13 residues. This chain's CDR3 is CASRRSSNYEQYF. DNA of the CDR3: TGTGCCAGCAGGCGGTCCTCCAACTACGAGCAGTACTTC.